This TCR beta chain was identified in a study of cytomegalovirus exposure and HLA in healthy donors. Study-level results: Later on, a genetic analysis was performed. It linked a missense variant in DCLRE1C with V- and J-gene trimming of TCR beta.

Comment on this clone: What it binds is unknown.

PCR amplification relied on 60 Vbeta primers (plus 13 Jbeta primers). In the original processing: In a later analysis, some 11 million of 65 million to 80 million unique beta chains occurred in at least two donors. Produced via immunoSEQ multiplex PCR; TCRdb's table is partial and in-frame only. That table furnishes V, J and clone size, whereas the DNA furnished D and trimming. The sample lists about 160,000 clones, 75% to 90% seen once, with 0.95% to 1.5% in the top ten. Though probably carrying unrecorded immune exposures, donors were nominally healthy at sampling. The germline CDR1 and CDR2 sequences are MNHEY and SMNVEV (reference sequence). This CDR3 is 15 amino acids long. Trimming stripped 2 bases from V and 3 bases from J, with 11 bases between.

The sequencing sample was made of PBMCs. V gene TRBV27 combines with J gene TRBJ1-5; D remains ambiguous. The receptor was derived from a boy between 2 and 10 years old in good health and CMV-seronegative. The CDR3 bases are TGTGCCAGCAGTTTAGGAGGAGAATTCAATCAGCCCCAGCATTTT. It encodes CASSLGGEFNQPQHF.